The 21 T cell receptor beta chains in this list originate from one sample, sequenced in a study of control samples from healthy donors and cancer patients. TCRdb's copy holds only in-frame clones and misses some; the assay was immunoSEQ multiplex PCR. Of 130,000 or so clones detected, roughly 90% appear once; the ten largest clones hold approximately 2%. What was sequenced was blood. The receptors shown here come from a woman between 45 and 60 years old in good health.

DNA of the CDR3: TGTGCCAGCAGTGTAGGGACCAGGAGAAGCTCCTACAATGAGCAGTTCTTC. This sequence encodes CASSVGTRRSSYNEQFF. V usage is TRBV2 and J usage is TRBJ2-1; D possibly matches TRBD1 or TRBD2 (5 bases each). V shed 4 bases and J shed 0 bases, with 16 bases lying between them. Per germline, CDR1 SNHLY and CDR2 FYNNEI. This CDR3 has 17 residues.

This clone was detected once. The chain carries TRBV6-5 and TRBJ1-2; no reliable D call. The CDR3 sequence is 14 residues long. Germline assignment: CDR1 MNHEY and CDR2 SVGAGI. V shed 6 bases and J shed 4 bases, with 15 bases lying between them. The CDR3 here is CASRKLQVPYGYTF. CDR3 nucleotides: TGTGCCAGCAGGAAACTCCAGGTTCCCTATGGCTACACCTTC.

V is TRBV15 and J is TRBJ2-5; TRBD2 matches 10 bases. The V gene's germline CDR1 is LNHNV and CDR2 YYDKDF (reference sequence). This CDR3 comprises 16 residues. V shed 0 bases, J shed 4 bases, and the junction held 5 bases outside the gene matches. The CDR3 is CATSRELAGVGETQYF. CDR3 DNA sequence: TGTGCCACCAGCAGAGAGCTAGCGGGAGTGGGAGAGACCCAGTACTTC. The full variable domain, in which reference TRBV15 and TRBJ2-5 provide the parts outside the CDR3, is DAMVIQNPRYQVTQFGKPVTLSCSQTLNHNVMYWYQQKSSQAPKLLFHYYDKDFNNEADTPDNFQSRRPNTSFCFLDIRSPGLGDTAMYLCATSRELAGVGETQYFGPGTRLLVL.

In DNA, the CDR3 is TGTGCCAGCAGCAGTATGGGAGAGACCCAGTACTTC. It encodes CASSSMGETQYF. V and J are TRBV11-2 and TRBJ2-5; D remains ambiguous. Trimming removed 5 bases from V and 4 bases from J, with 8 bases in between. The CDR3 sequence is 12 residues long. Per germline, CDR1 SGHAT and CDR2 FQNNGV.

The rearrangement links TRBV6-5 to TRBJ1-1, with 9 positions matching TRBD1. V lost 6 bases to trimming and J lost 5 bases; unmatched junction nucleotides: 10. The CDR3 extends over 15 amino acids. Germline CDR1 reads MNHEY; CDR2 reads SVGAGI. CDR3 sequence reads: CASSPGTGTVTEAFF. The CDR3 DNA reads TGTGCCAGCAGCCCAGGGACAGGGACGGTAACTGAAGCTTTCTTT.

The chain employs TRBV6-5 and TRBJ2-2; 7 nucleotides match TRBD2. The germline V gene encodes CDR1 MNHEY and CDR2 SVGAGI. V shed 1 base, J shed 5 bases, and the junction held 7 bases outside the gene matches. The CDR3 has 16 residues. DNA of the CDR3: TGTGCCAGCAGTTACTTGGTAGCGGGTGAAACCGGGGAGCTGTTTTTT. This encodes CASSYLVAGETGELFF.

This rearrangement joins TRBV5-1 to TRBJ1-2; TRBD1 agrees at 8 bases. Germline CDR1 and CDR2: SGHRS and YFSETQ. The V gene end was trimmed by 2 bases and the J gene end by 2 bases; junction bases not matched to a gene: 2. The CDR3 contains 14 residues. DNA of the CDR3: TGCGCCAGCAGCTTTAGACAGGGGAACTATGGCTACACCTTC. Amino acid sequence: CASSFRQGNYGYTF.

The V gene is TRBV30, the J gene TRBJ2-7; perhaps TRBD2 as D (6 bases). Between the trimmed V and J ends, which lost 2 bases and 6 bases, there was a span of 14 bases. CDR3 size: 13 residues. Germline loops: CDR1 GTSNPN, CDR2 SVGIG (reference sequence). CDR3 bases: TGTGCCTGGAGTCCTAGCGATATTATCGAGCAGTACTTC. Encoded protein: CAWSPSDIIEQYF.

V gene TRBV5-6 combines with J gene TRBJ2-3; D unresolved. Germline-derived CDR1 and CDR2 are SGHDT and YYEEEE. V shed 0 bases and J shed 6 bases, with 14 bases lying between them. The CDR3 is made up of 15 amino acids. CDR3 residues: CASSLVPGSTDTQYF. In DNA, the CDR3 is TGTGCCAGCAGCTTGGTCCCAGGTTCAACGGATACGCAGTATTTT. The full variable domain, its missing parts supplied by reference TRBV5-6 and TRBJ2-3, is DAGVTQSPTHLIKTRGQQVTLRCSPKSGHDTVSWYQQALGQGPQFIFQYYEEEERQRGNFPDRFSGHQFPNYSSELNVNALLLGDSALYLCASSLVPGSTDTQYFGPGTRLTVL.

The chain couples TRBV5-4 to TRBJ1-1, with 7 positions matching TRBD1. CDR3 length equals 14 residues. The germline gives CDR1 SGHNT, CDR2 YYREEE (reference sequence). J gave up 12 bases and V 0 bases, and 11 bases lay outside the gene matches. The CDR3 nucleotides are TGTGCCAGCAGCTTGGGCGCGGGACAGAGAATTCCTTTCTTT. This translates into CASSLGAGQRIPFF.

The J gene is TRBJ1-2, the V gene TRBV30, with 10 bases aligning to TRBD1. V gave up 4 bases and J gave up 4 bases; unmatched junction bases: 3. Per the germline V gene, CDR1 is GTSNPN and CDR2 is SVGIG (reference sequence). CDR3 length: 13 residues. The CDR3 loop reads CAWKGDRGYGYTF. DNA for the CDR3: TGTGCCTGGAAAGGGGACAGGGGCTATGGCTACACCTTC.

The chain joins TRBV3-1 (or the pseudogene TRBV3-2) to TRBJ2-7; no clear D gene. CDR1 and CDR2 from the germline V gene are LGHDT and YNNKEL (reference sequence). Trimming removed 1 base at V and 2 bases at J, with 6 bases between. This CDR3 comprises 13 residues. This CDR3 is CASSQAYAYEQYF. CDR3 nucleotides: TGTGCCAGCAGCCAAGCCTACGCCTACGAGCAGTACTTC.

The genes are TRBV9 and TRBJ2-1; TRBD1 matches at 7 bases. The CDR3 sequence is 14 residues long. Trimming removed 4 bases from V and 6 bases from J; junction bases left unmatched: 7. Germline lookup yields CDR1 SGDLS and CDR2 YYNGEE. The CDR3 loop is CASSPRTGFNEQFF. CDR3 sequence (DNA): TGTGCCAGCAGCCCACGGACAGGTTTCAATGAGCAGTTCTTC.

Only one count was recorded for this clone. CDR3 sequence (DNA): TGTGCCAGCAGTTACTCGGTAGACAGGGAAGCTTTCTTT. This codes for CASSYSVDREAFF. This chain links TRBV6-5 with TRBJ1-1; a weak D match, TRBD1 (6 bases). The germline V gene has CDR1 MNHEY and CDR2 SVGAGI. CDR3 size: 13 residues. V lost 0 bases, J lost 8 bases, and 10 bases lay in between.

V and J are TRBV30 and TRBJ2-2; a possible D gene is TRBD2 (6 bases). Per germline, CDR1 GTSNPN and CDR2 SVGIG (reference sequence). The CDR3 is made up of 14 amino acids. Trimming stripped 3 bases from V and 9 bases from J, with 17 bases between. The CDR3 is CAWRPTGGTWELFF. The DNA for the CDR3 is TGTGCCTGGAGACCTACCGGCGGGACCTGGGAGCTGTTTTTT.

V and J are TRBV29-1 and TRBJ1-2; TRBD1 might be the D (5 bases). Trimming left V 4 bases short and J 13 bases short, with 13 bases between. Per germline, CDR1 SQVTM and CDR2 ANQGSEA. The CDR3 has 10 residues. DNA for the CDR3: TGCAGCGTTGGGTGGGAAGGGACCACCTTC. Residues: CSVGWEGTTF.

The gene calls are TRBV5-4 and TRBJ1-3; no reliable D call. V was cut by 1 base and J by 4 bases, with 9 bases left in between. Germline assignment: CDR1 SGHNT and CDR2 YYREEE (reference sequence). CDR3 length: 14 amino acids. Here the CDR3 reads CASSLMGSGNTIYF. The CDR3 DNA sequence: TGTGCCAGCAGCTTGATGGGCTCCGGAAACACCATATATTTT.

This clone was observed a single time. The same CDR3 is also encoded by other DNA sequences in this sample. V gene TRBV30 combines with J gene TRBJ2-2, with a tentative D call TRBD2 (5 bases). Trimming shortened V by 0 bases and J by 4 bases, and 6 bases separated the two germline ends. Looked up from germline, CDR1 is GTSNPN and CDR2 is SVGIG (reference sequence). The CDR3 consists of 13 residues. The CDR3 spells CAWSVGGTGELFF. The CDR3 nucleotides are TGTGCCTGGAGTGTAGGAGGCACCGGGGAGCTGTTTTTT.

This clone was observed a single time. The J gene is TRBJ1-1, the V gene TRBV19, with 8 positions matching TRBD1. After removal of 4 bases from V and 5 bases from J, the junction contained 3 bases not matched to a gene. Germline assignment: CDR1 LNHDA and CDR2 SQIVND (reference sequence). The CDR3 sequence is 13 residues long. The CDR3 region is CASSTDRVTEAFF. DNA for the CDR3: TGTGCCAGTAGTACGGACAGGGTTACTGAAGCTTTCTTT.

The CDR3 coding sequence is TGTGCCTTGGACAGTTACAATGAGCAGTTCTTC. Protein product: CALDSYNEQFF. V is TRBV30 and J is TRBJ2-1; D is possibly TRBD1 (6 bases). V was shortened by 7 bases and J by 4 bases, with 8 bases between the two germline ends. The CDR3 consists of 11 residues. Germline CDR1 GTSNPN, CDR2 SVGIG (reference sequence).

The chain combines TRBV11-2 with TRBJ2-1; no definite D call. Between the trimmed V and J ends, which lost 5 bases and 7 bases, there was a span of 12 bases. Germline loops: CDR1 SGHAT, CDR2 FQNNGV. This CDR3 is built from 13 residues. CDR3 region: CASSPGWLNEQFF. The CDR3, as DNA: TGTGCCAGCAGCCCCGGCTGGCTTAATGAGCAGTTCTTC.